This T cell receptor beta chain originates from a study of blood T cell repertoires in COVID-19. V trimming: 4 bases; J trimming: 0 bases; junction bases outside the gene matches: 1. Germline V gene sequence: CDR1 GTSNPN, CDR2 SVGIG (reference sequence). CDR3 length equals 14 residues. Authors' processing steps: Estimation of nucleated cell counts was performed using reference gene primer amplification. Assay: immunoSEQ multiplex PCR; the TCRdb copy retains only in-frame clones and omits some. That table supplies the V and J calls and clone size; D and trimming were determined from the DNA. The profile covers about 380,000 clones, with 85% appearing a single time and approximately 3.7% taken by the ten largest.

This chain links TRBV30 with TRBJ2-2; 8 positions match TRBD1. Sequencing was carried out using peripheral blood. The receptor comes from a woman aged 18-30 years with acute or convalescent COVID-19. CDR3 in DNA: TGTGCCTGGATGACAGGGGCGAACACCGGGGAGCTGTTTTTT. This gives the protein CAWMTGANTGELFF.